This is a list of T cell receptor beta chains from one sample in a study of post-analysis software for immune sequencing data. TCRdb processed the PCR reads anew with MiXCR; each CDR3 protein has one entry. The sample contains hundreds of thousands of distinct CDR3 sequences, about 40% of which appear only once. Sequenced: blood. The origin of the receptors is a girl between 5 and 17 years old with multiple sclerosis. CDR3s include the opening cysteine and the closing phenylalanine or tryptophan. The D gene is left open where the match is weak. Size values are once, few and many counts, or a class for expanded clones, and some rows have none.

J gene	clone size	D gene	V gene	CDR3 DNA	CDR3 protein
TRBJ2-7	few	-	TRBV11-3	TGCGCCAGCAGCTTGGACAGCGGTTACGAGCAGTACTTC	CASSLDSGYEQYF
TRBJ2-3	-	TRBD2	TRBV5-1	TGCGCCAGCAGCTTGGCAGGACTAGCGGGGGGGCCCACAGATACGCAGTATTTT	CASSLAGLAGGPTDTQYF
TRBJ2-7	-	-	TRBV3-1	TGTGCCAGCAGCCGAGAACCGGGACCAGACTCCGAGCAGTACTTC	CASSREPGPDSEQYF
TRBJ2-3	-	TRBD2	TRBV11-2	TGTGCCAGCAGCTCACGATTAGCGGGAGAGTTAGATACGCAGTATTTT	CASSSRLAGELDTQYF
TRBJ2-5	few	-	TRBV7-2	TGTGCCAGCAGCCCACCCGGGCGGTCCCGAGAGACCCAGTACTTC	CASSPPGRSRETQYF
TRBJ1-1	-	-	TRBV20-1	TGCAGTGCGAGAGGACTCGGGACTGAAGCTTTCTTT	CSARGLGTEAFF
TRBJ1-2	few	-	TRBV20-1	TGCAGTGGATATAACGGATTAGACTATGGCTACACCTTC	CSGYNGLDYGYTF
TRBJ2-1	few	TRBD2	TRBV5-1	TGCGCCAGCAGCACCGGGACTAGTCAAGGAGAGCAGTTCTTC	CASSTGTSQGEQFF
TRBJ1-1	-	-	TRBV5-1	TGCGCCAGCAGCTTGGCCCCCCCGAACGGGAACACTGAAGCTTTCTTT	CASSLAPPNGNTEAFF
TRBJ1-2	-	-	TRBV7-9	TGTGCCAGCAGCCCGAGGTCCCCTTCAGGTGGCTACACCTTC	CASSPRSPSGGYTF
TRBJ1-1	-	-	TRBV29-1	TGCGGCGTTGGTGGCAGGGTTTCCACTGAAGCTTTCTTT	CGVGGRVSTEAFF
TRBJ1-2	-	-	TRBV6-5	TGTGCCAGCAGATCACAGGGTACTGGGGAGAGCTACACCTTC	CASRSQGTGESYTF
TRBJ2-3	few	TRBD1	TRBV20-1	TGCAGTGCCCCCCGGCGCACAGGGGATGGGACAGATACGCAGTATTTT	CSAPRRTGDGTDTQYF
TRBJ1-1	few	-	TRBV28	TGTGCCAGCCGATTGGGGACACTAAACACTGAAGCTTTCTTT	CASRLGTLNTEAFF
TRBJ2-7	many	TRBD1	TRBV4-1	TGCGCCAGCAGCCAAGGGCAGGGGGTTTACGAGCAGTACTTC	CASSQGQGVYEQYF
TRBJ2-4	few	-	TRBV6-5	TGTGCCAGCAGTTCGCCGGGGGCTATTGACATTCAGTACTTC	CASSSPGAIDIQYF
TRBJ2-4	-	TRBD2	TRBV20-1	TGCAGTGCTAGAGAGGCGCTCGGCGGGGGGGCTGCAAAAAACATTCAGTACTTC	CSAREALGGGAAKNIQYF
TRBJ2-1	-	-	TRBV28	TGTGCCAGCAGTTTAAGTCCCGACAATGAGCAGTTCTTC	CASSLSPDNEQFF
TRBJ1-6	-	-	TRBV6-5	TGTGCCAGCAGGGGGATTACGGAGTATTCACCCCTCCACTTT	CASRGITEYSPLHF
TRBJ1-5	few	-	TRBV12-3/TRBV12-4	TGTGCCAGCAGTTGGGGACCCGATCAGCCCCAGCATTTT	CASSWGPDQPQHF
TRBJ2-7	-	-	TRBV12-3/TRBV12-4	TGTGCCAGCAGTTTAAATCAGGGATCCTACGAGCAGTACTTC	CASSLNQGSYEQYF
TRBJ1-1	many	-	TRBV12-3/TRBV12-4	TGTGCCAGCAGTTTAGTCGGGAACACTGAAGCTTTCTTT	CASSLVGNTEAFF